Each of the 24 T cell receptor beta chains below was sequenced from the same sample in a study of identical twins. TCRdb processed the 5' RACE reads anew with MiXCR; each CDR3 protein has one entry. This sample has about 280,000 distinct CDR3 sequences, with around 8.8% found just once. The same specimen was also included in a second study, on yellow fever vaccine responses in identical twins.

Source material: memory (CD45RO+) T cells sorted from blood. These receptors were obtained from a woman under 30 in good health.

This clonotype was observed a handful of times. This chain connects TRBV20-1 to TRBJ1-3, with D perhaps TRBD1 (5 bases). Trimming cost V 5 bases and J 0 bases, with 8 bases left between them. This CDR3 is built from 13 residues. Germline V gene data show CDR1 as DFQATT and CDR2 as SNEGSKA (reference sequence). This CDR3 is CSAWDFSGNTIYF. The CDR3 DNA reads as TGCAGTGCTTGGGACTTCTCTGGAAACACCATATATTTT.

The gene calls are TRBV20-1 and TRBJ2-1, with 11 positions matching TRBD2. V shed 3 bases and J 7 bases; nucleotides not matched to a gene: 8. The CDR3 is 15 residues long. Per germline, CDR1 DFQATT and CDR2 SNEGSKA (reference sequence). The CDR3 DNA follows: TGCAGTGCTAGGAAAACTAGCGGGAGATGGAATGAGCAGTTCTTC. Protein product: CSARKTSGRWNEQFF.

This clonotype was seen at least ten times. The V gene is TRBV5-1, the J gene TRBJ2-1; 9 bases fit TRBD2. The CDR3 runs to 14 residues. The V segment lost 4 bases and the J segment 10 bases; nucleotides outside the gene matches: 9. Germline CDR1 SGHRS, CDR2 YFSETQ. The CDR3 region is CASSKHQRGEEQFF. CDR3 coding DNA: TGCGCCAGCAGCAAGCATCAGCGGGGGGAGGAGCAGTTCTTC.

This clonotype was detected only a few times. The chain uses TRBV7-7 and TRBJ2-3; 8 bases map to TRBD2. Germline V CDR1 and CDR2: SSHAT, FNYEAQ (reference sequence). The V segment lost 5 bases and the J segment 6 bases; nucleotides outside the gene matches: 4. The CDR3 totals 13 residues. DNA of the CDR3: TGTGCCAGCAGCCCGGGGGGGGTGGATACGCAGTATTTT. This translates into CASSPGGVDTQYF.

This CDR3 reads CASSAYYGYTF. The CDR3 nucleotides are TGTGCCAGCAGTGCCTATTATGGCTACACCTTC. The chain employs TRBV28 and TRBJ1-2; D unclear. Trimming stripped 5 bases from V and 5 bases from J, with 6 bases between. The CDR3 has 11 amino acids. Germline assignment: CDR1 MDHEN and CDR2 SYDVKM.

This sequence joins TRBV14 and TRBJ2-1; D tentatively fits TRBD1 or TRBD2 (6 bases each). CDR1 SGHDN and CDR2 FVKESK come from the germline V gene. V lost 0 bases to trimming and J lost 7 bases, with 22 bases between them. This CDR3 has 18 residues. CDR3 sequence: CASSQDWGPTGRINEQFF. The CDR3 DNA follows: TGTGCCAGCAGCCAAGATTGGGGACCCACAGGGAGGATAAATGAGCAGTTCTTC.

This clonotype was picked up a small number of times. V gene TRBV21-1 combines with J gene TRBJ2-5; the table's D call, TRBD2, has no DNA check behind it. TRBV21-1 is an annotated pseudogene. This CDR3 is 15 amino acids long. CDR3 sequence: CASSKGRAGQETQYF. The CDR3 nucleotides read TGTGCCAGCAGCAAAGGGAGGGCAGGCCAAGAGACCCAGTACTTC.

The chain joins TRBV5-1 to TRBJ2-2; D is tentatively TRBD1 or TRBD2 (5 bases each). Germline CDR1 SGHRS, CDR2 YFSETQ. Trimming shortened V by 4 bases and J by 0 bases, and 13 bases separated the two germline ends. The CDR3 consists of 16 residues. Here the CDR3 reads CASSPTGPTNTGELFF. For the CDR3, the DNA is TGCGCCAGCAGCCCAACGGGACCCACGAACACCGGGGAGCTGTTTTTT.

CDR3 DNA sequence: TGTGCCAGCAGTTTCCGTCTCTCCTACGAGCAGTACTTC. Translated: CASSFRLSYEQYF. The chain joins TRBV6-5 to TRBJ2-7, with D uncertain. The length of the CDR3 is 13 residues. Germline V gene lookup returns CDR1 MNHEY and CDR2 SVGAGI. The germline V and J ends were trimmed by 4 bases and 0 bases, with 7 bases remaining between them.

This clonotype was recorded a few times. The J gene is TRBJ2-7, the V gene TRBV6-7; 7 bases are a match to TRBD1. TRBV6-7 is designated an ORF whose function remains uncertain. The V and J ends lost 2 bases and 7 bases, in that order; junction bases with no gene match: 5. This CDR3 region has 13 residues. CDR3: CASSYRTGDEQYV. CDR3 bases: TGTGCCAGCAGTTACCGCACAGGGGATGAGCAGTACGTC.

V is TRBV29-1 and J is TRBJ1-2; no definite D call. V was cut by 3 bases and J by 4 bases, with 9 bases left in between. CDR3 size: 12 residues. Germline V gives CDR1 SQVTM, CDR2 ANQGSEA. As DNA, the CDR3 is TGCAGCGTTGATCTCCAGCCCTATGGCTACACCTTC. Amino acids: CSVDLQPYGYTF.

This clonotype was counted a few times. The chain recombines TRBV10-3 with TRBJ2-2; D unresolved. Germline V gene lookup returns CDR1 ENHRY and CDR2 SYGVKD. V dropped 0 bases and J dropped 6 bases, with 8 bases sitting between them. The CDR3 runs 14 residues. The DNA of the CDR3 is TGTGCCATCAGTGAGTCGAGAGCGCCCGGGGAGCTGTTTTTT. This sequence encodes CAISESRAPGELFF.

Many counts were recorded for this clonotype. The V gene is TRBV4-2, the J gene TRBJ2-1; no definite D call. Per the germline V gene, CDR1 is LGHNA and CDR2 is YNFKEQ. The CDR3 runs 15 residues. V was pared by 2 bases and J by 1 base, with 9 bases between. The CDR3 DNA is TGTGCCAGCAGCCAAACCGAGACTTCCTACAATGAGCAGTTCTTC. The encoded protein is CASSQTETSYNEQFF.

The chain carries TRBV12-3 or TRBV12-4 and TRBJ1-2; perhaps TRBD1 as D (5 bases). Deletions cut 6 bases from V and 2 bases from J, with 16 bases between. The CDR3 length is 15 residues. Written as DNA, the CDR3 is TGTGCCAGCAGAGGATCAGGGACGGCCAACTATGGCTACACCTTC. Protein product: CASRGSGTANYGYTF.

This clonotype was observed many times. This chain uses TRBV28 with TRBJ1-2, with 9 bases lining up with TRBD1. Per germline, CDR1 MDHEN and CDR2 SYDVKM. This CDR3 is built from 12 residues. Trimming cost V 11 bases and J 4 bases; bases outside gene matches: 5. The CDR3 coding sequence is TGTGCCTCCGGGACAGGGATCTATGGCTACACCTTC. This codes for CASGTGIYGYTF.

This clonotype was counted only a few times. The chain joins TRBV5-1 to TRBJ2-1; D uncertain. From germline, CDR1 is SGHRS and CDR2 YFSETQ. The CDR3 extends over 12 amino acids. With 3 bases removed from V and 13 bases from J, the gap between germline ends came to 14 bases. In DNA, the CDR3 is TGCGCCAGCAGCTCCGACAAATTTTATCAGTTCTTC. Its translation: CASSSDKFYQFF.

This clonotype was counted between two and nine times. The chain combines TRBV6-2 or TRBV6-3 with TRBJ2-3; 8 positions agree with TRBD2. With 2 bases clipped from V and 1 base from J, the junction kept 5 bases outside the gene matches. CDR1 and CDR2 (germline): MNHEY, SVGEGT. This CDR3 region has 16 residues. CDR3 in DNA: TGTGCCAGCAGTTACCAAACAGCGGGGGGCACAGATACGCAGTATTTT. Translated: CASSYQTAGGTDTQYF.

This clonotype was recorded many times. The rearrangement links TRBV5-1 to TRBJ2-7, with 7 positions matching TRBD2. The CDR3 spans 14 residues. From germline, CDR1 is SGHRS and CDR2 YFSETQ. V lost 5 bases, J lost 4 bases, and 9 bases stayed unmatched. CDR3 region: CASRAGGSGYEQYF. As DNA, the CDR3 is TGCGCCAGCAGGGCTGGCGGGAGCGGGTACGAGCAGTACTTC.

This clonotype has only a few counts. J is TRBJ1-1 and V is TRBV6-1; D gene unclear. The germline V and J ends were trimmed by 2 bases and 2 bases, with 9 bases remaining between them. The germline gives CDR1 MNHNS, CDR2 SASEGT. This CDR3 comprises 14 residues. The CDR3 region is CASSENARNTEAFF. The CDR3 region has the DNA TGTGCCAGCAGTGAAAATGCCCGAAACACTGAAGCTTTCTTT.

This clonotype was counted at least ten times. V usage is TRBV15 and J usage is TRBJ1-2; 9 bases line up with TRBD1. The CDR3 is 14 residues long. J gave up 5 bases and V 3 bases, and 4 bases lay outside the gene matches. Germline CDR1 LNHNV, CDR2 YYDKDF (reference sequence). This CDR3 reads CATSRAGQGYGYTF. CDR3 nucleotide sequence: TGTGCCACCAGCAGGGCGGGACAGGGTTATGGCTACACCTTC.

This clonotype showed up just a few times. The V call is TRBV20-1, the J call TRBJ2-2, with 10 bases identical to TRBD2. The germline CDR1 and CDR2 sequences are DFQATT and SNEGSKA (reference sequence). The length of the CDR3 is 15 residues. The V and J ends lost 4 bases and 6 bases, in that order; junction bases with no gene match: 8. CDR3 in amino acids: CSANSQRGGPGELFF. The DNA of the CDR3 is TGCAGTGCTAACTCCCAGCGGGGGGGCCCCGGGGAGCTGTTTTTT.

This clonotype was recorded many times. This rearrangement joins TRBV2 to TRBJ1-1; no clear D gene. This CDR3 region has 11 residues. The V gene lost 6 bases and the J gene lost 0 bases, with 2 bases spanning the gap. Germline assignment: CDR1 SNHLY and CDR2 FYNNEI. The CDR3: CASRVNTEAFF. The CDR3 bases are TGTGCCAGCAGGGTGAACACTGAAGCTTTCTTT.

In its sample, this clonotype was seen many times. The chain has TRBV12-3 or TRBV12-4 and TRBJ2-3, with 7 bases matching TRBD1. The V and J ends lost 3 bases and 4 bases, in that order; junction bases with no gene match: 7. This CDR3 has 15 amino acids. This CDR3 reads CASSFRQGRADTQYF. For the CDR3, the DNA is TGTGCCAGCAGTTTTCGACAGGGTCGCGCAGATACGCAGTATTTT.

In the case of this clonotype: This CDR3 fails to terminate in the conserved phenylalanine or tryptophan, so it likely reflects a read error. The rearrangement joins TRBV9 to TRBJ2-3; D is uncertain. This CDR3 contains 12 residues. Germline V gene data show CDR1 as SGDLS and CDR2 as YYNGEE. Trimming shortened V by 0 bases and J by 7 bases, and 6 bases separated the two germline ends. The CDR3, as DNA: TGTGCCAGCAGCGTAGATTCCTATACGCAGTATCTT. Amino acids: CASSVDSYTQYL.